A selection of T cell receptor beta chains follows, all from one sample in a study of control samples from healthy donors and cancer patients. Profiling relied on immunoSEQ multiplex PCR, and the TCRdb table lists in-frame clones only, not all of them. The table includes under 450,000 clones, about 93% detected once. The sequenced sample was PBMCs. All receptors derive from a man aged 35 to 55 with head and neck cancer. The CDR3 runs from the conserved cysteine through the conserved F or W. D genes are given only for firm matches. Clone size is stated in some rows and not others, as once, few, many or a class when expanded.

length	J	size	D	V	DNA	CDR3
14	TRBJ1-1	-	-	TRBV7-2	TGTGCCAGCAGCGTAGACAGGTCGAACACTGAAGCTTTCTTT	CASSVDRSNTEAFF
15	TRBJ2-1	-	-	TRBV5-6	TGTGCCAGCAGCTATGGCTTTAGCGGTTTAAATGAGCAGTTCTTC	CASSYGFSGLNEQFF
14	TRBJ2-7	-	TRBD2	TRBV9	TGTGCCAGCAGCGCTAGCGGGACATCCGCCGAGCAGTACTTC	CASSASGTSAEQYF
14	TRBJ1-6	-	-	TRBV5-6	TGTGCCAGCAGCTCGAGGACAGCAGTTTCACCCCTCCACTTT	CASSSRTAVSPLHF
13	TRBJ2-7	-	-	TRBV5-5	TGTGCCAGCAGCCAAACTAGCTCCTACGAGCAGTACTTC	CASSQTSSYEQYF
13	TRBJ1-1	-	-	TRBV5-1	TGCGCCAGCAGCTTGGTAGGCCCGAGAGAAGCTTTCTTT	CASSLVGPREAFF
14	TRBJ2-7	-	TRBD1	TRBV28	TGTGCCAGCACCCAACCGCCCAGGGGGCGCGAGCAGTACTTC	CASTQPPRGREQYF
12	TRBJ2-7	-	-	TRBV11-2	TGTGCCAGCAGCTTAACTGCGGACGAGCAGTACTTC	CASSLTADEQYF
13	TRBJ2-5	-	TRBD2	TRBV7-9	TGTGCCAGCAGCTTACTAGCGGGGGAGACCCAGTACTTC	CASSLLAGETQYF
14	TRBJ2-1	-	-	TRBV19	TGTGCCAGTAGTACCCTTTGGGGGAGTGGTGAGCAGTTCTTC	CASSTLWGSGEQFF
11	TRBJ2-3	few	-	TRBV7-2	TGTGCCAGCAGCTTAGAAGATACGCAGTATTTT	CASSLEDTQYF
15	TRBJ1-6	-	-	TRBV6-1	TGTGCCAGCAGTGATCAGGGAGATGATAATTCACCCCTCCACTTT	CASSDQGDDNSPLHF
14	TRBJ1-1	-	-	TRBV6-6	TGTGCCAGCAGTTACTCAGGGGCCAACACTGAAGCTTTCTTT	CASSYSGANTEAFF
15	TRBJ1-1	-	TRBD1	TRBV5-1	TGCGCCAGCAGCTCTGGACAGGGTGAGGCCACTGAAGCTTTCTTT	CASSSGQGEATEAFF
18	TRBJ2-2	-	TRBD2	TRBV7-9	TGTGCCAGCAGCTATGGGCTAGCGGGAAACCTGAACACCGGGGAGCTGTTTTTT	CASSYGLAGNLNTGELFF
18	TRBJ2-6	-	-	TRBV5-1	TGCGCCAGCAGCTCGAAGGGGCAGGGAAACTCTGGGGCCAACGTCCTGACTTTC	CASSSKGQGNSGANVLTF
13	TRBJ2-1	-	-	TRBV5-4	TGTGCCAGCAGCTTGGTGGGCTACAATGAGCAGTTCTTC	CASSLVGYNEQFF
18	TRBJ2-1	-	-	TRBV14	TGTGCCAGCAGCCAGAGTGATCGGGCGCGGGACCATGGGTATGAGCAGTTCTTC	CASSQSDRARDHGYEQFF
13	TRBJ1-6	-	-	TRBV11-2	TGTGCCAGCAGCTTTCGACAGGATTCACCCCTCCACTTT	CASSFRQDSPLHF
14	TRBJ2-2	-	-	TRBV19	TGTGCCAGTAGTATAACTGGGACGACCGGGGAGCTGTTTTTT	CASSITGTTGELFF
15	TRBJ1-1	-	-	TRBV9	TGTGCCAGCGGTCCCATTATCACAGCGAACACTGAAGCTTTCTTT	CASGPIITANTEAFF
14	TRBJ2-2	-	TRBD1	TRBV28	TGTGCCACCTTCCCCGTAGGGGGCTCTTGGGAGCTGTTTTTT	CATFPVGGSWELFF
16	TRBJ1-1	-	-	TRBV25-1	TGTGCCAGCAGTCGGGACCCCGGCAATCCTAACACTGAAGCTTTCTTT	CASSRDPGNPNTEAFF
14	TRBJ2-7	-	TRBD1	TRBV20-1	TGCAGTGCTAGTCGGGGACAGAGCTCCTACGAGCAGTACTTC	CSASRGQSSYEQYF
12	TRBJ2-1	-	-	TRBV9	TGTGCCAGCAGCGTAGGGAGTAATGAGCAGTTCTTC	CASSVGSNEQFF
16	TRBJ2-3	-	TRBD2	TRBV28	TGTGCCAGCCAAGCCCCTAGCGGGAGTGTCACAGATACGCAGTATTTT	CASQAPSGSVTDTQYF
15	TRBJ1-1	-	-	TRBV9	TGTGCCAGCAGCGCCCTTCAGGCCTCGAACACTGAAGCTTTCTTT	CASSALQASNTEAFF
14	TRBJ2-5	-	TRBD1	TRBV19	TGTGCCAGTAGTATTACAGGGGTGGCAGAGACCCAGTACTTC	CASSITGVAETQYF
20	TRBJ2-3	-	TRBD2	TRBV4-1	TGCGCCAGCAGCCAAGAAACCACAGCGGGAGGCTCGAGTAGCACAGATACGCAGTATTTT	CASSQETTAGGSSSTDTQYF
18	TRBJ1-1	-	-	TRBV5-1	TGCGCCAGCAGCCCTGACCCCAGGGTGGGGCGACGCGGCACTGAAGCTTTCTTT	CASSPDPRVGRRGTEAFF
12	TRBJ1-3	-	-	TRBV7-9	TGTGCCAGCCGGAATAGTGGAAACACCATATATTTT	CASRNSGNTIYF
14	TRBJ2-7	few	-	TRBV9	TGTGCCAGCAGCGTAGGGGTAGGGAACTACGAGCAGTACTTC	CASSVGVGNYEQYF
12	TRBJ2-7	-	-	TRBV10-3	TGTGCCATCAGCCCGACAGGCTACGAGCAGTACTTC	CAISPTGYEQYF
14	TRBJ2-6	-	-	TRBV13	TGTGCCAGCTCAGGGGCCGAGGGGGCCAACGTCCTGACTTTC	CASSGAEGANVLTF
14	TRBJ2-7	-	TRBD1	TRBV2	TGTGCCAGCAGACAACCCCGGGACAGCTACGAGCAGTACTTC	CASRQPRDSYEQYF
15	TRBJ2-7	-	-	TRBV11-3	TGTGCCAGCAGCTTAGATACAGGAAGCGGCTACGAGCAGTACTTC	CASSLDTGSGYEQYF
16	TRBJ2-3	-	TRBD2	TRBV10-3	TGTGCCATCAGTGGGGGAGCGGGAGGGAGCACAGATACGCAGTATTTT	CAISGGAGGSTDTQYF
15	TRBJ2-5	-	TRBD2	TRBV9	TGTGCCAGCAGCGTAGGACTAGCGGGGGTAGAGACCCAGTACTTC	CASSVGLAGVETQYF
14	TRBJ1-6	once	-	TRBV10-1	TGCGCCAGCAGTGAGAATCCGAGGGAATCACCCCTCCACTTT	CASSENPRESPLHF
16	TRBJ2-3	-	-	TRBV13	TGTGCCAGCAGCATAGCGGACAGGCGATCCACAGATACGCAGTATTTT	CASSIADRRSTDTQYF
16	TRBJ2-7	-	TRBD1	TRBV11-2	TGTGCCAGCAGCTTAGGGGGACAGGGGGCGCAACGGGAGCAGTACTTC	CASSLGGQGAQREQYF
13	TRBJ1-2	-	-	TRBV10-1	TGCGCCAGCAGTGATAGGGGATCATATGGCTACACCTTC	CASSDRGSYGYTF
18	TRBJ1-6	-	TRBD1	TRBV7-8	TGTGCCAGCAGCTTGAGCGGACAGGCCAGCTCCTATAATTCACCCCTCCACTTT	CASSLSGQASSYNSPLHF
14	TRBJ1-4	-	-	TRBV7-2	TGTGCCAGCAGCCCGACACTTGACAGAATAGAACTGTTTTTT	CASSPTLDRIELFF
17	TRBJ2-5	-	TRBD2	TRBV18	TGTGCCAGCTCACCAAGGGAACTAGCGGAGTACCAAGAGACCCAGTACTTC	CASSPRELAEYQETQYF
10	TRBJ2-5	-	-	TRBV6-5	TGTGCCAGCAATAGGGAGACCCAGTACTTC	CASNRETQYF
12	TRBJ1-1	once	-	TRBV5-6	TGTGCCAGCAGCTTGTCGGGTTTGGAAGCTTTCTTT	CASSLSGLEAFF
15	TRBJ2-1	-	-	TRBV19	TGTGCCAGTAGTATCCGGATGGGGTCCTACAATGAGCAGTTCTTC	CASSIRMGSYNEQFF
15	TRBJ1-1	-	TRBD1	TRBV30	TGTGCCTGGAGTCCCTCGGTCGGACAGGGTTTTCGAGCTTTCTTT	CAWSPSVGQGFRAFF
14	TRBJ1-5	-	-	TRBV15	TGTGCCACCATGTTGGACTATAGCAATCAGCCCCAGCATTTT	CATMLDYSNQPQHF
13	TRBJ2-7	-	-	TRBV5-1	TGCGCCAGCAGCAAAGACAGGAGTTACGAGCAGTACTTC	CASSKDRSYEQYF
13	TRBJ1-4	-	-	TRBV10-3	TGTGCCATCAGTGAGGGTCAGGCCCGAGGACTGTTTTTT	CAISEGQARGLFF
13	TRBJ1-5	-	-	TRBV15	TGTGCCACCAGCTTAGATAGCAATCAGCCCCAGCATTTT	CATSLDSNQPQHF
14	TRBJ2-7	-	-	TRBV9	TGTGCCAGCAGCGTAGAGCTAGAATCCTACGAGCAGTACTTC	CASSVELESYEQYF
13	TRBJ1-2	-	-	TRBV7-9	TGTGCCAGCAGCTCCGCTAGTCGGGGTGGCTACACCTTC	CASSSASRGGYTF